The sequence of this T cell receptor (beta chain) was determined in a study of T cell responses to AZD1222 COVID-19 vaccine. About the research overall: Second-dose schedules of about 4 or about 12 weeks were combined. Notes on the study in general: Along spike, vaccine-associated CD4 TCRs were found throughout, with dominance at 160-218 and 743-854. Samples come after the peak T cell response, not at day 14. A mostly white British donor set with more females was recruited, and clonal diversity was possibly underestimated.

About this clone itself: Its antigen is still unknown.

The data were produced by immunoSEQ multiplex PCR, yet TCRdb's version contains in-frame clones alone and is incomplete. There are approximately 130,000 clones in the sample; approximately 94% occur only once, and about 3% lies in the top ten. The CDR3 is 11 amino acids. Germline assignment: CDR1 LNHDA and CDR2 SQIVND (reference sequence). V lost 8 bases and J 6 bases, leaving 8 bases between the germline ends. The receptor was isolated from an adult in good health. This sequence joins TRBV19 and TRBJ2-1; no definite D call. This material consisted of peripheral blood, taken on day 0 of AZD1222 vaccination. The CDR3 is CASHSANEQFF. The CDR3 coding sequence is TGTGCCAGTCACAGCGCCAATGAGCAGTTCTTC.